The 6 T cell receptor beta chains in this list originate from one sample, sequenced in a study of blood T cell repertoires in COVID-19. Generated by immunoSEQ multiplex PCR, the TCRdb table keeps only in-frame clones and is missing some. The top ten clones hold about 8.2% of a sample with under 200,000 clones, 65% to 90% of them seen once. Sequencing was performed on peripheral blood. Receptors were obtained from a man between 60 and 70 years old with acute or convalescent COVID-19.

The gene calls are TRBV6-6 and TRBJ1-6; 7 bases agree with TRBD1. J was trimmed by 12 bases and V by 4 bases; bases with no gene match: 6. Germline CDR1 MNHNY, CDR2 SVGAGI (reference sequence). There are 13 residues in the CDR3. CDR3 nucleotide sequence: TGTGCCAGCAGTTTCAACGGGGACAGACCCCTCCACTTT. It yields the protein CASSFNGDRPLHF.

This clone was counted ten times or more. This sequence joins TRBV10-2 and TRBJ2-1; 9 nucleotides align to TRBD1. This CDR3 has 15 amino acids. V trimming: 7 bases; J trimming: 8 bases; junction bases outside the gene matches: 12. The V gene's germline CDR1 is WSHSY and CDR2 SAAADI. CDR3 DNA sequence: TGCGCCAGCACCCGAGAACAGGGGGCCTGGGATGAGCAGTTCTTC. It translates to CASTREQGAWDEQFF.

The chain links TRBV2 to TRBJ1-1; the match to TRBD1 covers 7 bases. The length of the CDR3 is 13 residues. Trimming cost V 10 bases and J 2 bases; bases outside gene matches: 7. In germline, CDR1 is SNHLY, CDR2 FYNNEI. The CDR3 DNA sequence: TGTGCCACCGACCGACAGGGAAACACTGAAGCTTTCTTT. Translation: CATDRQGNTEAFF.

The chain is built from TRBV7-6 and TRBJ2-1; TRBD1 aligns across 7 bases. The trim removed 4 bases at V and 5 bases at J, leaving 11 bases unmatched. CDR3 length equals 16 residues. Per the germline V gene, CDR1 is SGHVS and CDR2 is FNYEAQ. The CDR3 DNA reads TGTGCCAGCAGCTCATATAAGGGGGCGGCTCACAATGAGCAGTTCTTC. This gives the protein CASSSYKGAAHNEQFF. Filled out from reference TRBV7-6 and TRBJ2-1, the complete variable domain reads GAGVSQSPRYKVTKRGQDVALRCDPISGHVSLYWYRQALGQGPEFLTYFNYEAQQDKSGLPNDRFSAERPEGSISTLTIQRTEQRDSAMYRCASSSYKGAAHNEQFFGPGTRLTVL.

The chain employs TRBV30 and TRBJ2-7; the match to TRBD1 covers 11 bases. Trimming cost V 4 bases and J 7 bases; bases outside gene matches: 15. The germline gives CDR1 GTSNPN, CDR2 SVGIG (reference sequence). CDR3 length: 16 amino acids. Here the CDR3 DNA reads TGTGCCTGGACCCCCGGGACAGGGGGATCCGGAGGGGAGCAGTACTTC. Protein product: CAWTPGTGGSGGEQYF.

J is TRBJ2-7 and V is TRBV2; TRBD1 might be the D (6 bases). V lost 6 bases and J 6 bases, leaving 12 bases between the germline ends. Germline CDR1 SNHLY, CDR2 FYNNEI. The CDR3 totals 12 residues. As DNA, the CDR3 is TGTGCCAGCAGATATGCAGGGGTCGAGCAGTACTTC. Translating it yields CASRYAGVEQYF. The full variable domain, in which reference TRBV2 and TRBJ2-7 provide the parts outside the CDR3, is EPEVTQTPSHQVTQMGQEVILRCVPISNHLYFYWYRQILGQKVEFLVSFYNNEISEKSEIFDDQFSVERPDGSNFTLKIRSTKLEDSAMYFCASRYAGVEQYFGPGTRLTVT.